These 11 T cell receptor beta chains were all obtained from the same sample, sequenced in a study of blood T cell repertoires in COVID-19. Method: immunoSEQ multiplex PCR; TCRdb's copy keeps in-frame clones and lacks some. The profile shows about 180,000 clones, around 82% of them singletons. Sequencing was carried out using peripheral blood. These receptors all stem from a man aged 18 to 35 with active or convalescent COVID-19.

V gene TRBV6-5 combines with J gene TRBJ2-5, with TRBD1 identical over 10 bases. Germline CDR1 reads MNHEY; CDR2 reads SVGAGI. CDR3 size: 15 residues. V shed 5 bases and J 2 bases; nucleotides not matched to a gene: 5. CDR3 coding DNA: TGTGCCAGCAGTCTGGACAGGGGGACTCAAGAGACCCAGTACTTC. This translates into CASSLDRGTQETQYF.

The table lists this clone with a few counts. CDR3 protein: CAISESGTGDTEAFF. DNA of the CDR3: TGTGCCATCAGTGAGTCGGGGACAGGGGACACTGAAGCTTTCTTT. The chain employs TRBV10-3 and TRBJ1-1; 10 nucleotides line up with TRBD1. The germline CDR1 and CDR2 sequences are ENHRY and SYGVKD. V shed 0 bases and J 3 bases; nucleotides not matched to a gene: 1. CDR3 length equals 15 residues.

The V call is TRBV18, the J call TRBJ2-3; TRBD1 matches at 9 bases. J lost 2 bases, V lost 3 bases, and 12 bases had no gene match. Germline assignment: CDR1 KGHSH and CDR2 LQKENI. The CDR3 covers 18 residues. In nucleotides, the CDR3 is TGTGCCAGCTCACCCAGGGGGACAGGGACCACCGCCACAGATACGCAGTATTTT. It translates to CASSPRGTGTTATDTQYF.

The rearrangement links TRBV10-2 to TRBJ1-1, with a tentative D call TRBD1 (6 bases). Trimming took off 6 bases at V and 0 bases at J, with 14 bases between the two ends. Germline V gene lookup returns CDR1 WSHSY and CDR2 SAAADI. The CDR3 contains 15 residues. CDR3: CASRQGSGLNTEAFF. The CDR3 DNA sequence: TGCGCCAGCAGGCAGGGGTCGGGTTTGAACACTGAAGCTTTCTTT.

The rearrangement uses TRBV19 and TRBJ1-6; 12 nucleotides line up with TRBD1. Germline loops: CDR1 LNHDA, CDR2 SQIVND (reference sequence). J gave up 7 bases and V 4 bases, and 11 bases lay outside the gene matches. The CDR3 is 18 amino acids. The CDR3 DNA reads as TGTGCCAGTAGTACGCTCTTCCCGGGACAGGGGGCGAATTCACCCCTCCACTTT. It yields the protein CASSTLFPGQGANSPLHF.

The J gene is TRBJ2-1, the V gene TRBV7-9, with D possibly TRBD2 on 6 matching bases. V lost 6 bases and J 5 bases, leaving 14 bases between the germline ends. In germline, CDR1 is SEHNR, CDR2 FQNEAQ (reference sequence). CDR3 length: 14 residues. The chain's CDR3 is CASRKGGSNNEQFF. The CDR3 region has the DNA TGTGCCAGCAGGAAGGGAGGATCGAACAATGAGCAGTTCTTC.

CDR3 nucleotide sequence: TGCGCCAGCAGCTTGCCGGGACTGCGGGGGGAGACCCAGTACTTC. Residues: CASSLPGLRGETQYF. The chain carries TRBV5-1 and TRBJ2-5, with 7 bases lining up with TRBD2. CDR3 length: 15 amino acids. The V and J ends lost 1 base and 5 bases, in that order; junction bases with no gene match: 8. Germline lookup yields CDR1 SGHRS and CDR2 YFSETQ.

The chain links TRBV7-9 to TRBJ2-7; a possible D gene is TRBD1 (5 bases). CDR3 length equals 14 residues. In germline, CDR1 is SEHNR, CDR2 FQNEAQ (reference sequence). Trimming shortened V by 7 bases and J by 2 bases, and 15 bases separated the two germline ends. For the CDR3, the DNA is TGTGCCAGCACCCTGATTCAGGGTCCCTACGAGCAGTACTTC. Translation: CASTLIQGPYEQYF.

The table lists this clone with a count of one. This chain links TRBV4-1 with TRBJ1-4; 8 bases match TRBD1. The germline CDR1 and CDR2 sequences are MGHRA and YSYEKL. With 3 bases clipped from V and 0 bases from J, the junction kept 0 bases outside the gene matches. CDR3 length: 15 residues. CDR3 residues: CASSQTGATNEKLFF. The CDR3 region has the DNA TGCGCCAGCAGCCAGACAGGGGCAACTAATGAAAAACTGTTTTTT.

This chain connects TRBV19 to TRBJ2-7, with 7 nucleotides matching TRBD2. J gave up 0 bases and V 5 bases, and 4 bases lay outside the gene matches. Germline assignment: CDR1 LNHDA and CDR2 SQIVND (reference sequence). The CDR3 is 14 amino acids. The CDR3 DNA sequence: TGTGCCAGTAGTCTGTCTAGCGGCTCCTACGAGCAGTACTTC. This encodes CASSLSSGSYEQYF.

The rearrangement links TRBV6-6 to TRBJ2-5; 8 positions agree with TRBD1. Germline lookup yields CDR1 MNHNY and CDR2 SVGAGI (reference sequence). J was trimmed by 3 bases and V by 5 bases; bases with no gene match: 11. The CDR3 contains 16 residues. CDR3 amino acids: CASSHGTGGGKETQYF. CDR3 coding DNA: TGTGCCAGCAGTCACGGGACAGGCGGTGGAAAAGAGACCCAGTACTTC.